The sample holds a few counts of the clone carrying this TCR beta chain. The CDR3 extends over 16 amino acids. Per the germline V gene, CDR1 is MNHEY and CDR2 is SVGAGI. J was trimmed by 3 bases and V by 3 bases; bases with no gene match: 8. The sample originates from a study of identical twins. TCRdb used MiXCR to reprocess the 5' RACE reads, holding one entry per CDR3 protein. The repertoire holds fewer than 900,000 distinct CDR3 sequences, with about 20% as singletons. These data are also associated with another study on T cells expressing NK-cell markers.

The clonotype comes from a woman aged 18-29 years in good health. Sample: PBMCs. V is TRBV6-5 and J is TRBJ2-7; TRBD2 matches 10 bases. The chain's CDR3 is CASSYTLPSGSYEQYF. CDR3 sequence (DNA): TGTGCCAGCAGTTATACCCTGCCTAGCGGGAGCTACGAGCAGTACTTC.